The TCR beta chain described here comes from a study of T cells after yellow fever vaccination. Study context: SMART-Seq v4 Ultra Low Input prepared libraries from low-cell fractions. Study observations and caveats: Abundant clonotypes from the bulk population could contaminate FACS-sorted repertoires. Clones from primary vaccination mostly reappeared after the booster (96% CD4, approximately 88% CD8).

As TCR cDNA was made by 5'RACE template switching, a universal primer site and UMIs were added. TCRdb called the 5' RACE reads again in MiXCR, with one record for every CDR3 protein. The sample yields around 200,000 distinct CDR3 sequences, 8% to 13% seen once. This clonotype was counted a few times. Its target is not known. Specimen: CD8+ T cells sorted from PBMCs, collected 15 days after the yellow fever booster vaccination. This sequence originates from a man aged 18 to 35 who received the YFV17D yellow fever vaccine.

CDR3 loop: CAISAALGLAGGLDEQFF. The CDR3 DNA sequence: TGTGCCATCAGTGCGGCCTTGGGACTAGCGGGGGGGCTTGATGAGCAGTTCTTC. This chain connects TRBV10-3 to TRBJ2-1, with 16 bases that match TRBD2. The CDR3 runs 18 residues. Germline loops: CDR1 ENHRY, CDR2 SYGVKD. V lost 4 bases, J lost 8 bases, and 11 bases stayed unmatched.